This T cell receptor (beta chain) was captured in a study of blood T cell repertoires in COVID-19. The table lists this clone with a count of one. Residents of 24 US areas, aged about 18 to 89 years, made up the participants. Clones were read by immunoSEQ multiplex PCR, and TCRdb kept only the in-frame ones, dropping some. The sample includes roughly 190,000 clones, around 83% seen only once; the top ten take 20% to 25%. V lost 2 bases and J 4 bases, leaving 9 bases between the germline ends. This CDR3 region has 14 residues. Germline V gene lookup returns CDR1 SGHNT and CDR2 YENEEA. Sequencing used PBMCs or T cells enriched from blood (not recorded which). The sequence was obtained from a woman aged 40 to 50 in a cohort exposed to, infected with or recovered from COVID-19 (not recorded which). V is TRBV11-3 and J is TRBJ1-5; D is possibly TRBD1 (6 bases). The CDR3 reads CASSLNRVNQPQHF. The CDR3 DNA is TGTGCCAGCAGCTTAAACAGGGTTAATCAGCCCCAGCATTTT.